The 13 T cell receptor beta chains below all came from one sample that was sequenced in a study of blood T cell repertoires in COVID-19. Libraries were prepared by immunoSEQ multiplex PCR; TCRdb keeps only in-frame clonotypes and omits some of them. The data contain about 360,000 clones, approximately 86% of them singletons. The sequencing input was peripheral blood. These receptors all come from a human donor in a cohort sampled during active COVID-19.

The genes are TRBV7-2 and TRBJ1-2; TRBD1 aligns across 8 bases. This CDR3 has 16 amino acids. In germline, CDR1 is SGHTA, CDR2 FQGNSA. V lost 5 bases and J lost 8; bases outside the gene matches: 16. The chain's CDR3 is CASSIRDRGVASGYTF. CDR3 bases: TGTGCCAGCAGCATTCGAGACAGGGGAGTAGCATCCGGCTACACCTTC.

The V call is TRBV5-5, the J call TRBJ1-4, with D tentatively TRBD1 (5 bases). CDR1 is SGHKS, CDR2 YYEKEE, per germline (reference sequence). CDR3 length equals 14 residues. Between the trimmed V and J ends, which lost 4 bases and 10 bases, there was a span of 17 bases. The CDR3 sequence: CASSLLTGRGKLFF. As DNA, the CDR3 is TGTGCCAGCAGCCTATTGACCGGTAGGGGAAAACTGTTTTTT.

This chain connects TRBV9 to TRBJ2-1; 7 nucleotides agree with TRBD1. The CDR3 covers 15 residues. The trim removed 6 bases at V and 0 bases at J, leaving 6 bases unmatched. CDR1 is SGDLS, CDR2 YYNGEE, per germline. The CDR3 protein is CASTPGGSSYNEQFF. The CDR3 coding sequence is TGTGCCAGCACCCCAGGGGGTAGCTCCTACAATGAGCAGTTCTTC.

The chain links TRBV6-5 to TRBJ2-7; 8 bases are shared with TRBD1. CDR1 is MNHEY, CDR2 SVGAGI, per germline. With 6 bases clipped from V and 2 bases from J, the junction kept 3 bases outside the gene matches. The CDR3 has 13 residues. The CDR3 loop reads CASRGQVAYEQYF. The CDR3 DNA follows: TGTGCCAGCAGGGGACAGGTGGCCTACGAGCAGTACTTC.

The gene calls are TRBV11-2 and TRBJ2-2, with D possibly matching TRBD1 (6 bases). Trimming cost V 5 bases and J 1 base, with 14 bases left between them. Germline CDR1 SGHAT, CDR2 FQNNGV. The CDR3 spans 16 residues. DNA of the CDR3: TGTGCCAGCAGCCCCCGCCCAGGGGAGAACACCGGGGAGCTGTTTTTT. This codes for CASSPRPGENTGELFF.

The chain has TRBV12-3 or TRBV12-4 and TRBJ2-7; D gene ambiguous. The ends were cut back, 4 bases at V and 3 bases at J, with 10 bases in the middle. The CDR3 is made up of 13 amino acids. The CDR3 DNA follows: TGTGCCAGCAGTTGGAACAGATTCTACGAGCAGTACTTC. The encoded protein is CASSWNRFYEQYF.

The CDR3 nucleotides read TGTGCCACCAGTGACCCGGGACTAGCGGGATCCAATGAGCAGTTCTTC. This codes for CATSDPGLAGSNEQFF. The chain employs TRBV24-1 and TRBJ2-1; 13 nucleotides agree with TRBD2. V lost 4 bases to trimming and J lost 6 bases; unmatched junction nucleotides: 5. This CDR3 spans 16 amino acids. The germline gives CDR1 KGHDR, CDR2 SFDVKD.

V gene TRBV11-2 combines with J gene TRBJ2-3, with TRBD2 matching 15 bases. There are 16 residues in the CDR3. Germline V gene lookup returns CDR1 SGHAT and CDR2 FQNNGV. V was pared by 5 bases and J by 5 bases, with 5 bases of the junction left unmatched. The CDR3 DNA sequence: TGTGCCAGCAGCCCCGGACTAGCGGGAGGGTTAGATACGCAGTATTTT. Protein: CASSPGLAGGLDTQYF. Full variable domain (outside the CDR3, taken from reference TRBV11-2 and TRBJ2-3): EAGVAQSPRYKIIEKRQSVAFWCNPISGHATLYWYQQILGQGPKLLIQFQNNGVVDDSQLPKDRFSAERLKGVDSTLKIQPAKLEDSAVYLCASSPGLAGGLDTQYFGPGTRLTVL.

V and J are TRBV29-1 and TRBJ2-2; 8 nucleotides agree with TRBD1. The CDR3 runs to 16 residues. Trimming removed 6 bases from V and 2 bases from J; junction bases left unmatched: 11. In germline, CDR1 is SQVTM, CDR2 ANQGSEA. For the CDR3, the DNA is TGCAGCGTCGAAAGGGGCAGGGGGCCTAACACCGGGGAGCTGTTTTTT. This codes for CSVERGRGPNTGELFF.

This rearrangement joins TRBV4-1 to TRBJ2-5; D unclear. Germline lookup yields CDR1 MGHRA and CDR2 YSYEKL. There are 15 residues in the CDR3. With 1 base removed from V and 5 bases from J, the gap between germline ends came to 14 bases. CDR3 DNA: TGCGCCAGCAGCCAAGGAACCACCACCGGGGAGACCCAGTACTTC. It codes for CASSQGTTTGETQYF.

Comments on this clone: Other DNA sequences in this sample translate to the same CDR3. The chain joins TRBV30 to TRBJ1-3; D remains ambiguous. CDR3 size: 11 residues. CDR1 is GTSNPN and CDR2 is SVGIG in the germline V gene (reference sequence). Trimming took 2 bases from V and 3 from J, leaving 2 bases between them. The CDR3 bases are TGTGCCTGGAGTCTTGGAAACACCATATATTTT. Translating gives CAWSLGNTIYF.

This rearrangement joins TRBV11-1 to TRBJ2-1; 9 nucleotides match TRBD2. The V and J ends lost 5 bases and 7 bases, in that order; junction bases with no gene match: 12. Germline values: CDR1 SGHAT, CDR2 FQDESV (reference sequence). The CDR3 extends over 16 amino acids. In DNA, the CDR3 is TGTGCCAGCAGCGACTCCGGGACTAGCCGGAATAATGAGCAGTTCTTC. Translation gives CASSDSGTSRNNEQFF.

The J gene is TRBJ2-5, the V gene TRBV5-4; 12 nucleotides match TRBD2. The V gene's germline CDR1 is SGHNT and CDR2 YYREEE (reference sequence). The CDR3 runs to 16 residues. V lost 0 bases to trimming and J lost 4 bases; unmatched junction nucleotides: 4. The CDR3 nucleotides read TGTGCCAGCAGCTTGGGGTCTAGCGGGGGGGTAGAGACCCAGTACTTC. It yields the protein CASSLGSSGGVETQYF. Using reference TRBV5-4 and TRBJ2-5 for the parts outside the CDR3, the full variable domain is ETGVTQSPTHLIKTRGQQVTLRCSSQSGHNTVSWYQQALGQGPQFIFQYYREEENGRGNFPPRFSGLQFPNYSSELNVNALELDDSALYLCASSLGSSGGVETQYFGPGTRLLVL.